These 3 T cell receptor beta chains were all obtained from the same sample, sequenced in a study of Ad26.COV2.S vaccination and SARS-CoV-2 variants. Treatment indicated: roughly 20 received Ad26.COV2.S at low or high dose, single or two shots; roughly five received placebo; per-sample allocation not given. Sampling occurred on day 63 after the first vaccine or placebo injection. Only in-frame clones appear in the TCRdb table, and some are missing; sequencing was by immunoSEQ multiplex PCR. The repertoire holds hundreds of thousands of clones, with around 90% as singletons. This sample comprised peripheral blood, obtained in a trial of Ad26.COV2.S vaccine versus placebo. These receptors all come from a person between 18 and 65 years old who received the Ad26.COV2.S COVID-19 vaccine or a placebo.

This chain uses TRBV4-1 with TRBJ2-1, with D perhaps matching TRBD2 (5 bases). This CDR3 spans 15 amino acids. CDR1 is MGHRA and CDR2 is YSYEKL in the germline V gene. Trimming removed 4 bases at V and 3 bases at J, with 13 bases between. CDR3 bases: TGCGCCAGCAGCCCGACCGAGGGCTTCTACAATGAGCAGTTCTTC. Translating gives CASSPTEGFYNEQFF.

The rearrangement joins TRBV4-2 to TRBJ2-5, with 12 bases aligning to TRBD2. Trimming at V came to 1 base and at J to 7 bases, leaving 13 bases not matched to a gene. The germline gives CDR1 LGHNA, CDR2 YNFKEQ. The CDR3 contains 18 residues. The CDR3 coding sequence is TGTGCCAGCAGCCAAGGCTCATCCCTAGCGGGAGGGCCGGGGACCCAGTACTTC. The encoded protein is CASSQGSSLAGGPGTQYF.

J is TRBJ1-6 and V is TRBV11-2, with TRBD1 matching over 7 bases. The germline CDR1 and CDR2 sequences are SGHAT and FQNNGV. V shed 8 bases, J shed 0 bases, and the junction held 7 bases outside the gene matches. This CDR3 is 16 amino acids long. CDR3 sequence reads: CASPGTADSYNSPLHF. Written as DNA, the CDR3 is TGTGCCAGCCCGGGGACAGCCGACTCCTATAATTCACCCCTCCACTTT. Full variable domain (rest looked up from reference TRBV11-2 and TRBJ1-6): EAGVAQSPRYKIIEKRQSVAFWCNPISGHATLYWYQQILGQGPKLLIQFQNNGVVDDSQLPKDRFSAERLKGVDSTLKIQPAKLEDSAVYLCASPGTADSYNSPLHFGNGTRLTVT.